The 17 T cell receptor beta chains below come from one sample, sequenced in a study of shared clonotypes between healthy human individuals. CD8 cells classed as naive were CD45RO-negative and positively selected for CCR7, excluding terminally differentiated effector memory CD45RA+ cells. Libraries were prepared by immunoSEQ multiplex PCR; TCRdb keeps only in-frame clonotypes and omits some of them. The repertoire holds more than 2 million clones, with about 94% as singletons. Sequencing input: naive CD8+ T cells sorted from blood. The receptor source for this set is a man aged 18-30 years in good health.

This chain uses TRBV6-1 with TRBJ1-4; no clear D gene. Trimming took 1 base from V and 2 from J, leaving 14 bases between them. Germline V lookup: CDR1 MNHNS, CDR2 SASEGT. The CDR3 is made up of 17 amino acids. CDR3 in amino acids: CASSEEGPSETNEKLFF. The CDR3 bases are TGTGCCAGCAGTGAAGAGGGCCCCTCAGAGACTAATGAAAAACTGTTTTTT.

With respect to this clone: The sample carries other DNA sequences with the same CDR3. This rearrangement joins TRBV10-1 to TRBJ2-7; TRBD2 might be the D (6 bases). Germline-derived CDR1 and CDR2 are WNHNN and SYGVQD (reference sequence). Trimming removed 3 bases at V and 7 bases at J, with 7 bases between. This CDR3 contains 11 residues. DNA of the CDR3: TGCGCCAGCAGTGATGGGGGGGAGCAGTACTTC. Residues: CASSDGGEQYF.

As for this clone: The DNA is omitted, as the CDR3 cannot be located on it reliably, and the CDR3 follows TCRdb's listing. This chain joins TRBV28 and TRBJ1-1. The CDR3 sequence runs 15 residues, both termini included. Germline V gene sequence: CDR1 MDHEN, CDR2 SYDVKM. The CDR3 here is CASSFGAGEVTEAFF.

The chain recombines TRBV5-1 with TRBJ2-5; 7 bases match TRBD1. The germline V gene encodes CDR1 SGHRS and CDR2 YFSETQ. The CDR3 has 15 residues. Trimming at V came to 4 bases and at J to 5 bases, leaving 11 bases not matched to a gene. The CDR3 region has the DNA TGCGCCAGCAGCCCCGAGACAGGGTTGTTGGAGACCCAGTACTTC. Translated: CASSPETGLLETQYF.

The chain is built from TRBV5-4 and TRBJ2-7; 7 bases match TRBD2. Unmatched junction bases numbered 8, after V lost 2 bases and J lost 6 bases. The CDR3 extends over 14 amino acids. The germline V gene encodes CDR1 SGHNT and CDR2 YYREEE (reference sequence). Here the CDR3 DNA reads TGTGCCAGCAGCTTCCTCGGAGGGGAGGGCGAGCAGTACTTC. This translates into CASSFLGGEGEQYF.

This clone was recorded only once. Different DNA sequences within this sample yield the same CDR3. V is TRBV9 and J is TRBJ2-7; TRBD2 matches at 12 bases. The CDR3 contains 15 residues. J lost 2 bases, V lost 0 bases, and 0 bases had no gene match. In germline, CDR1 is SGDLS, CDR2 YYNGEE. In DNA, the CDR3 is TGTGCCAGCAGCGTAGCTAGCGGGGGGGCCTACGAGCAGTACTTC. This sequence encodes CASSVASGGAYEQYF.

The CDR3 DNA is TGTGCCTGGAGAGACAGGGGACTCTCCTACGAGCAGTACTTC. Its protein product is CAWRDRGLSYEQYF. J is TRBJ2-7 and V is TRBV30, with 8 bases identical to TRBD1. Trimming took 3 bases from V and 0 from J; bases not matched to a gene: 4. Per germline, CDR1 GTSNPN and CDR2 SVGIG (reference sequence). The CDR3 spans 14 residues. The full variable domain, rest sourced from reference TRBV30 and TRBJ2-7, is SQTIHQWPATLVQPVGSPLSLECTVEGTSNPNLYWYRQAAGRGLQLLFYSVGIGQISSEVPQNLSASRPQDRQFILSSKKLLLSDSGFYLCAWRDRGLSYEQYFGPGTRLTVT.

V is TRBV11-2 and J is TRBJ1-1; tentative D call: TRBD1 (6 bases). The CDR3 spans 14 residues. Trimming removed 2 bases from V and 6 bases from J, with 13 bases in between. The V gene's germline CDR1 is SGHAT and CDR2 FQNNGV. For the CDR3, the DNA is TGTGCCAGCAGCTTATTATCGGGGGCTGCTGAAGCTTTCTTT. Translating gives CASSLLSGAAEAFF.

Comments on this clone: The identical CDR3 is also encoded by other nucleotide sequences in the sample. The rearrangement joins TRBV4-1 to TRBJ2-7, with TRBD1 identical over 9 bases. V dropped 2 bases and J dropped 4; count of bases not matched to a gene: 3. The germline V gene has CDR1 MGHRA and CDR2 YSYEKL. This CDR3 has 14 residues. The CDR3 DNA reads TGCGCCAGCAGCCAAAGGACAGGGGCGTACGAGCAGTACTTC. Residues: CASSQRTGAYEQYF.

The chain couples TRBV5-1 to TRBJ2-1, with TRBD2 identical over 8 bases. The CDR3 sequence is 15 residues long. J was trimmed by 8 bases and V by 4 bases; bases with no gene match: 11. Per the germline V gene, CDR1 is SGHRS and CDR2 is YFSETQ. DNA for the CDR3: TGCGCCAGCAGCGCTGCGGGAGGAGGCGGTTATGAGCAGTTCTTC. Amino acid sequence: CASSAAGGGGYEQFF.

The CDR3 region is CASSPNDHNSPLHF. CDR3 in DNA: TGTGCCAGCAGTCCCAATGATCATAATTCACCCCTCCACTTT. The V gene is TRBV27, the J gene TRBJ1-6; no clear D gene. The CDR3 is 14 amino acids. Between the trimmed V and J ends, which lost 5 bases and 5 bases, there was a span of 10 bases. CDR1 MNHEY and CDR2 SMNVEV come from the germline V gene (reference sequence).

The chain employs TRBV6-5 and TRBJ1-1; a possible D gene is TRBD1 (5 bases). This CDR3 contains 14 residues. V was trimmed by 6 bases and J by 6 bases, leaving 17 bases between them. The germline gives CDR1 MNHEY, CDR2 SVGAGI. CDR3 amino acids: CASSSFREGAEAFF. The DNA of the CDR3 is TGTGCCAGCAGCTCCTTCAGGGAAGGTGCTGAAGCTTTCTTT.

Of note for this clone: Distinct nucleotide sequences in the sample also encode this CDR3. V is TRBV29-1 and J is TRBJ2-2; D uncertain. Per the germline V gene, CDR1 is SQVTM and CDR2 is ANQGSEA. The CDR3 runs to 10 residues. The V and J ends lost 3 bases and 5 bases respectively, with 1 base between them. In DNA form, the CDR3 reads TGCAGCGTTGATACCGGGGAGCTGTTTTTT. It specifies CSVDTGELFF.

The V call is TRBV5-4, the J call TRBJ2-7; 7 bases fit TRBD1. The V and J ends lost 3 bases and 2 bases, in that order; junction bases with no gene match: 5. The CDR3 runs to 14 residues. Looked up from germline, CDR1 is SGHNT and CDR2 is YYREEE (reference sequence). CDR3 sequence (DNA): TGTGCCAGCAGCTATCGACAGGGAGCCTACGAGCAGTACTTC. Its translation: CASSYRQGAYEQYF. The variable domain in full, with the rest retrieved from reference TRBV5-4 and TRBJ2-7, is ETGVTQSPTHLIKTRGQQVTLRCSSQSGHNTVSWYQQALGQGPQFIFQYYREEENGRGNFPPRFSGLQFPNYSSELNVNALELDDSALYLCASSYRQGAYEQYFGPGTRLTVT.

The rearrangement links TRBV11-2 to TRBJ1-2; D possibly corresponds to TRBD1 (5 bases). The CDR3 totals 16 residues. V was cut by 2 bases and J by 4 bases, with 17 bases left in between. Germline V gene data show CDR1 as SGHAT and CDR2 as FQNNGV. CDR3 sequence (DNA): TGTGCCAGCAGCTTATGGGCCCGGGGGGTAGGCTATGGCTACACCTTC. Protein: CASSLWARGVGYGYTF.

V is TRBV7-2 and J is TRBJ2-1, with D maybe TRBD2 (6 bases). CDR3 length: 14 amino acids. V was trimmed by 2 bases and J by 4 bases, leaving 9 bases between them. The V gene's germline CDR1 is SGHTA and CDR2 FQGNSA. This CDR3 reads CASSLLALYNEQFF. In nucleotides, the CDR3 is TGTGCCAGCAGCTTACTAGCGCTTTACAATGAGCAGTTCTTC.

Concerning this clone itself: The sample has other DNA sequences that encode this CDR3 too. CDR3 DNA: TGTGCCAGCAGCAGGGGTGGTTACAATGAGCAGTTCTTC. Encoded protein: CASSRGGYNEQFF. The J gene is TRBJ2-1, the V gene TRBV27, with D perhaps matching TRBD1 (6 bases). The CDR3 runs to 13 residues. With 6 bases removed from V and 4 bases from J, the gap between germline ends came to 10 bases. The germline gives CDR1 MNHEY, CDR2 SMNVEV (reference sequence).